These 30 T cell receptor beta chains were all obtained from the same sample, sequenced in a study of cytomegalovirus exposure and HLA in healthy donors. With 60 Vbeta and 13 Jbeta primers, the PCR was carried out. Libraries were prepared by immunoSEQ multiplex PCR; TCRdb keeps only in-frame clonotypes and omits some of them. Of some 180,000 clones listed, approximately 90% are singletons. The sequencing input was PBMCs. Receptors originate from a boy under 10 years old in good health and CMV-seronegative.

The chain employs TRBV10-3 and TRBJ2-7; 11 bases line up with TRBD2. This CDR3 is built from 14 residues. The V gene's germline CDR1 is ENHRY and CDR2 SYGVKD. V trimming: 3 bases; J trimming: 3 bases; junction bases outside the gene matches: 1. The CDR3 DNA sequence: TGTGCCATCAGTGACCTAGCGGGGGGCTACGAGCAGTACTTC. Amino acids: CAISDLAGGYEQYF.

This clone is a singleton in its sample. This chain uses TRBV29-1 with TRBJ2-3, with TRBD1 matching over 7 bases. With V trimmed by 0 bases and J by 3 bases, 3 bases remained unmatched. CDR1 and CDR2 from the germline V gene are SQVTM and ANQGSEA. CDR3 length equals 14 residues. CDR3 DNA: TGCAGCGTTGAAGAAAGGGGGCGGACAGATACGCAGTATTTT. This gives the protein CSVEERGRTDTQYF.

The chain carries TRBV9 and TRBJ1-2; D gene unclear. V lost 0 bases, J lost 0 bases, and 9 bases lay in between. The CDR3 spans 15 residues. CDR1 and CDR2 from the germline V gene are SGDLS and YYNGEE. CDR3 region: CASSVDLYANYGYTF. The CDR3 bases are TGTGCCAGCAGCGTAGACCTCTACGCTAACTATGGCTACACCTTC.

The V call is TRBV6-1, the J call TRBJ2-7; D is unclear. CDR1 is MNHNS and CDR2 is SASEGT in the germline V gene. With 3 bases removed from V and 6 bases from J, the gap between germline ends came to 12 bases. The CDR3 totals 13 residues. The CDR3: CASSEETPGEQYF. The CDR3 DNA reads TGTGCCAGCAGTGAGGAAACACCAGGCGAGCAGTACTTC.

V usage is TRBV2 and J usage is TRBJ1-1; no clear D. CDR1 SNHLY and CDR2 FYNNEI come from the germline V gene. Trimming cost V 3 bases and J 7 bases, with 9 bases left between them. CDR3 length equals 12 residues. CDR3 coding DNA: TGTGCCAGCAGTGATTTCGCCGGTGAAGCTTTCTTT. Amino acids: CASSDFAGEAFF.

J is TRBJ2-5 and V is TRBV14; D is possibly TRBD1 (6 bases). The germline CDR1 and CDR2 sequences are SGHDN and FVKESK. This CDR3 comprises 15 residues. Trimming left V 0 bases short and J 4 bases short, with 12 bases between. The CDR3 region has the DNA TGTGCCAGCAGCCAAGATCGAGTAGGGGGAGAGACCCAGTACTTC. Protein product: CASSQDRVGGETQYF. Supplemented by reference TRBV14 and TRBJ2-5, the full variable domain reads EAGVTQFPSHSVIEKGQTVTLRCDPISGHDNLYWYRRVMGKEIKFLLHFVKESKQDESGMPNNRFLAERTGGTYSTLKVQPAELEDSGVYFCASSQDRVGGETQYFGPGTRLLVL.

This rearrangement joins TRBV5-1 to TRBJ2-7; 7 bases are shared with TRBD1. This CDR3 is built from 13 residues. Germline loops: CDR1 SGHRS, CDR2 YFSETQ. Trimming took 1 base from V and 5 from J; bases not matched to a gene: 3. This CDR3 is CASSLTGVDEQYF. Written as DNA, the CDR3 is TGCGCCAGCAGCTTGACAGGGGTAGACGAGCAGTACTTC.

The V gene is TRBV6-6, the J gene TRBJ2-7, with 8 bases aligning to TRBD2. Germline CDR1 and CDR2: MNHNY and SVGAGI (reference sequence). Trimming removed 0 bases from V and 6 bases from J; junction bases left unmatched: 7. There are 15 residues in the CDR3. CDR3 bases: TGTGCCAGCAGTTACTCGGACAGCGGGGGTCGCGAGCAGTACTTC. Amino acid sequence: CASSYSDSGGREQYF.

Notes on this clone: This sample includes further DNA sequences coding for the same CDR3. This chain joins TRBV30 and TRBJ2-7; D is perhaps TRBD2 (6 bases). V shed 1 base and J shed 4 bases, with 8 bases lying between them. In germline, CDR1 is GTSNPN, CDR2 SVGIG (reference sequence). The CDR3 is 12 amino acids. The CDR3 nucleotides read TGTGCCTGGAGTGGCGGGGCGTACGAGCAGTACTTC. Translation gives CAWSGGAYEQYF.

The rearrangement joins TRBV29-1 to TRBJ1-1, with TRBD1 matching 9 bases. V shed 1 base and J 1 base; nucleotides not matched to a gene: 1. Germline V gene sequence: CDR1 SQVTM, CDR2 ANQGSEA. This CDR3 has 14 residues. The chain's CDR3 is CSVEGGQGNTEAFF. The CDR3 nucleotides read TGCAGCGTTGAAGGGGGACAGGGGAACACTGAAGCTTTCTTT.

The chain has TRBV29-1 and TRBJ1-3, with 7 positions matching TRBD1. V trimming: 4 bases; J trimming: 2 bases; junction bases outside the gene matches: 2. This CDR3 is 13 amino acids long. Looked up from germline, CDR1 is SQVTM and CDR2 is ANQGSEA. The CDR3 DNA reads TGCAGCGTTGGCAGGGGGACTGGAAACACCATATATTTT. Translation: CSVGRGTGNTIYF.

The chain combines TRBV7-2 with TRBJ1-1; 7 positions agree with TRBD1. The V and J ends lost 5 bases and 4 bases, in that order; junction bases with no gene match: 7. Germline V gene sequence: CDR1 SGHTA, CDR2 FQGNSA. This CDR3 comprises 14 residues. The CDR3 region is CASSPTGTVTEAFF. In nucleotides, the CDR3 is TGTGCCAGCAGCCCGACAGGGACGGTCACTGAAGCTTTCTTT.

The CDR3 reads CASSPRGVSTDTQYF. The CDR3 nucleotides read TGTGCCAGCAGTCCCCGGGGGGTTAGCACAGATACGCAGTATTTT. The chain carries TRBV27 and TRBJ2-3; 7 nucleotides match TRBD2. The length of the CDR3 is 15 residues. Trimming cost V 5 bases and J 0 bases; bases outside gene matches: 5. The germline gives CDR1 MNHEY, CDR2 SMNVEV (reference sequence).

Comments on this clone: This same CDR3 is encoded by further DNA sequences in the sample. The CDR3 DNA reads as TGTGCCAGCAGCTTGCGAGGAACCTACGAGCAGTACTTC. Its translation is CASSLRGTYEQYF. The rearrangement joins TRBV5-4 to TRBJ2-7; no clear D gene. CDR1 is SGHNT and CDR2 is YYREEE in the germline V gene (reference sequence). Trimming pared 1 base from V and 2 bases from J, leaving 7 bases between. This CDR3 comprises 13 residues.

CDR3 sequence (DNA): TGTGCCAGTGAGCAGGGAGACAGGGATACCGAAAAACTGTTTTTT. It specifies CASEQGDRDTEKLFF. The chain carries TRBV28 and TRBJ1-4, with 7 bases fitting TRBD1. The CDR3 length is 15 residues. V was pared by 9 bases and J by 8 bases, with 15 bases of the junction left unmatched. Germline assignment: CDR1 MDHEN and CDR2 SYDVKM.

The rearrangement uses TRBV19 and TRBJ1-1; D not certain. Germline values: CDR1 LNHDA, CDR2 SQIVND (reference sequence). The CDR3 runs to 13 residues. The V gene lost 4 bases and the J gene lost 5 bases, with 11 bases spanning the gap. CDR3 sequence reads: CASSTGFRTEAFF. The DNA for the CDR3 is TGTGCCAGTAGTACAGGATTTCGAACTGAAGCTTTCTTT.

The chain has TRBV5-1 and TRBJ2-5, with 9 bases that match TRBD2. Looked up from germline, CDR1 is SGHRS and CDR2 is YFSETQ. Trimming cost V 4 bases and J 4 bases; bases outside gene matches: 17. CDR3 size: 18 residues. CDR3: CASSPFRGGLAAGETQYF. The CDR3 nucleotides read TGCGCCAGCAGCCCCTTCCGTGGGGGACTAGCAGCGGGAGAGACCCAGTACTTC.

In DNA form, the CDR3 reads TGCGCCAGCAGGCCAGAAGCTAACTATGGCTACACCTTC. It codes for CASRPEANYGYTF. The chain couples TRBV5-1 to TRBJ1-2, with D hard to call. The V and J ends lost 5 bases and 0 bases respectively, with 8 bases between them. The germline gives CDR1 SGHRS, CDR2 YFSETQ. CDR3 length: 13 residues.

The gene calls are TRBV28 and TRBJ1-2, with unresolved D. The CDR3 length is 19 residues. Germline assignment: CDR1 MDHEN and CDR2 SYDVKM. Trimming took off 3 bases at V and 1 base at J, with 24 bases between the two ends. The CDR3 is CASSLEEYGKGVGNYGYTF. CDR3 DNA sequence: TGTGCCAGCAGTTTGGAGGAGTATGGAAAGGGAGTCGGTAACTATGGCTACACCTTC.

The chain uses TRBV6-1 and TRBJ1-1; no firm D call. Deletions cut 4 bases from V and 0 bases from J, with 6 bases between. The CDR3 runs 13 residues. Germline CDR1 MNHNS, CDR2 SASEGT. The CDR3 bases are TGTGCCAGCAGTGCTGAGATGAACACTGAAGCTTTCTTT. Protein: CASSAEMNTEAFF.

This rearrangement joins TRBV15 to TRBJ2-5, with 9 bases fitting TRBD2. The CDR3 contains 17 residues. Germline CDR1 reads LNHNV; CDR2 reads YYDKDF (reference sequence). The junction had 7 bases not matched to a gene; V was cut back by 1 base and J by 1 base. The CDR3 region is CATSRGELAGSQETQYF. CDR3 coding DNA: TGTGCCACCAGCAGAGGAGAGCTAGCGGGGTCCCAAGAGACCCAGTACTTC.

The J gene is TRBJ2-5, the V gene TRBV27; D perhaps matches TRBD1 (5 bases). Germline assignment: CDR1 MNHEY and CDR2 SMNVEV (reference sequence). V shed 5 bases and J shed 5 bases, with 12 bases lying between them. The CDR3 extends over 13 amino acids. As DNA, the CDR3 is TGTGCCAGCAGTGTTAGCAGGGTTGAGACCCAGTACTTC. It encodes CASSVSRVETQYF.

The J gene is TRBJ2-6, the V gene TRBV19; the D gene is possibly TRBD1 (6 bases). The CDR3 totals 14 residues. Germline V lookup: CDR1 LNHDA, CDR2 SQIVND (reference sequence). Trimming removed 5 bases from V and 4 bases from J, with 9 bases in between. The chain's CDR3 is CASSDRSGANVLTF. CDR3 sequence (DNA): TGTGCCAGTAGTGACAGGTCCGGGGCCAACGTCCTGACTTTC.

The genes are TRBV7-9 and TRBJ2-7; D perhaps matches TRBD1 (6 bases). This CDR3 spans 13 amino acids. With 6 bases removed from V and 6 bases from J, the gap between germline ends came to 15 bases. Germline V gives CDR1 SEHNR, CDR2 FQNEAQ (reference sequence). CDR3: CASSRAGVREQYF. CDR3 nucleotides: TGTGCCAGCAGTAGAGCAGGGGTTCGCGAGCAGTACTTC. The full variable domain, its missing parts supplied by reference TRBV7-9 and TRBJ2-7, is DTGVSQNPRHKITKRGQNVTFRCDPISEHNRLYWYRQTLGQGPEFLTYFQNEAQLEKSRLLSDRFSAERPKGSFSTLEIQRTEQGDSAMYLCASSRAGVREQYFGPGTRLTVT.

The J gene is TRBJ2-2, the V gene TRBV9; 8 bases agree with TRBD2. The CDR3 has 16 amino acids. Trimming cost V 0 bases and J 1 base; bases outside gene matches: 2. Germline loops: CDR1 SGDLS, CDR2 YYNGEE. Written as DNA, the CDR3 is TGTGCCAGCAGCGTAGGGGGACTAGGGAACACCGGGGAGCTGTTTTTT. It translates to CASSVGGLGNTGELFF.

This clone has only a few counts. This chain uses TRBV4-1 with TRBJ1-4; 9 bases are a match to TRBD1. This CDR3 has 18 residues. V gave up 4 bases and J gave up 5 bases; unmatched junction bases: 14. Per the germline V gene, CDR1 is MGHRA and CDR2 is YSYEKL. CDR3 bases: TGCGCCAGCAGCCCACCTAGGACAGGGGCCTTCTTGAATGAAAAACTGTTTTTT. Its translation: CASSPPRTGAFLNEKLFF.

The chain couples TRBV19 to TRBJ1-1; no clear D gene. Germline V gene lookup returns CDR1 LNHDA and CDR2 SQIVND (reference sequence). The CDR3 runs 14 residues. The ends were cut back, 4 bases at V and 1 base at J, with 10 bases in the middle. The CDR3 bases are TGTGCCAGTAGTAACGAGAGGCGGAACACTGAAGCTTTCTTT. This gives the protein CASSNERRNTEAFF.

This rearrangement joins TRBV9 to TRBJ2-3; possible D gene TRBD2, 6 bases. This CDR3 comprises 16 residues. Trimming shortened V by 0 bases and J by 11 bases, and 22 bases separated the two germline ends. Germline V gene data show CDR1 as SGDLS and CDR2 as YYNGEE. The CDR3 region has the DNA TGTGCCAGCAGCGTAGGCCAGGGAGGCCTAGCACGCGGGCAGTATTTT. Translating it yields CASSVGQGGLARGQYF.

The chain uses TRBV5-6 and TRBJ2-5; TRBD1 agrees at 8 bases. The germline gives CDR1 SGHDT, CDR2 YYEEEE. V trimming: 2 bases; J trimming: 1 base; junction bases outside the gene matches: 1. This CDR3 is built from 14 residues. The CDR3 sequence is CASSFGQGQETQYF. DNA of the CDR3: TGTGCCAGCAGCTTCGGACAGGGCCAAGAGACCCAGTACTTC.

This chain connects TRBV2 to TRBJ2-7, with a possible D match to TRBD2 (6 bases). The length of the CDR3 is 16 residues. Per germline, CDR1 SNHLY and CDR2 FYNNEI. Trimming pared 5 bases from V and 2 bases from J, leaving 19 bases between. The CDR3 protein is CASSPRDFSPPYEQYF. The CDR3 DNA is TGTGCCAGCAGTCCTAGGGACTTCTCACCCCCCTACGAGCAGTACTTC.